The next 32 T cell receptor beta chains were all read from a single sample in a study of blood T cell repertoires in COVID-19. Profiling relied on immunoSEQ multiplex PCR, and the TCRdb table lists in-frame clones only, not all of them. In the table there are about 220,000 clones, around 91% of which are singletons. The source material was PBMCs or T cells enriched from blood (not recorded which). These receptors all come from a woman between 18 and 29 years old in a cohort exposed to, infected with or recovered from COVID-19 (not recorded which).

The CDR3 DNA follows: TGTGCCACCAGCAAATCTACTGGGGGCAGATCAGATACGCAGTATTTT. Translating it yields CATSKSTGGRSDTQYF. The rearrangement joins TRBV15 to TRBJ2-3; D may be TRBD1 (6 bases). This CDR3 is built from 16 residues. The germline V gene has CDR1 LNHNV and CDR2 YYDKDF (reference sequence). V was shortened by 4 bases and J by 4 bases, with 18 bases between the two germline ends.

This clone was picked up one time. The chain couples TRBV27 to TRBJ1-4; D ambiguous. Deletions cut 2 bases from V and 7 bases from J, with 14 bases between. The length of the CDR3 is 15 residues. Per germline, CDR1 MNHEY and CDR2 SMNVEV (reference sequence). CDR3 residues: CASSLGLGDSEKLFF. In nucleotides, the CDR3 is TGTGCCAGCAGTTTAGGGCTGGGAGACTCTGAAAAACTGTTTTTT.

The chain recombines TRBV6-6 with TRBJ2-5; tentative D call: TRBD2 (5 bases). Looked up from germline, CDR1 is MNHNY and CDR2 is SVGAGI (reference sequence). CDR3 length: 14 amino acids. V was shortened by 5 bases and J by 4 bases, with 14 bases between the two germline ends. The DNA of the CDR3 is TGTGCCAGCAGTGACCAGCGTGGGAGAGAGACCCAGTACTTC. This encodes CASSDQRGRETQYF.

V usage is TRBV7-9 and J usage is TRBJ1-2, with 12 bases lining up with TRBD1. The CDR3 is 16 amino acids. Germline CDR1 is SEHNR and CDR2 is FQNEAQ (reference sequence). J lost 4 bases, V lost 4 bases, and 7 bases had no gene match. CDR3 loop: CASSSPGQGALYGYTF. CDR3 nucleotide sequence: TGTGCCAGCAGCTCCCCGGGACAGGGGGCGCTCTATGGCTACACCTTC.

This chain joins TRBV7-9 and TRBJ1-3; 8 bases line up with TRBD1. J lost 3 bases, V lost 7 bases, and 8 bases had no gene match. This CDR3 is 15 amino acids long. Germline V lookup: CDR1 SEHNR, CDR2 FQNEAQ (reference sequence). In DNA, the CDR3 is TGTGCCAGCAACCCTCAGGGGGCCAGTGGAAACACCATATATTTT. Protein product: CASNPQGASGNTIYF.

The chain links TRBV19 to TRBJ2-5; TRBD1 is a possible D gene (6 bases). The CDR3 has 13 amino acids. V was cut by 4 bases and J by 1 base, with 7 bases left in between. CDR1 is LNHDA and CDR2 is SQIVND in the germline V gene (reference sequence). This CDR3 is CASSKTGQETQYF. The CDR3 nucleotides read TGTGCCAGTAGTAAGACAGGCCAAGAGACCCAGTACTTC.

CDR3 nucleotide sequence: TGTGTCAGAAGCTTAGTAAGACAGCTGAACACTGAAGCTTTCTTT. Translation gives CVRSLVRQLNTEAFF. V gene TRBV7-5 combines with J gene TRBJ1-1; the D segment call TRBD1 is taken from the table without a DNA check. TRBV7-5 has pseudogene status. The CDR3 covers 15 residues.

The genes are TRBV23-1 and TRBJ1-2; tentatively, D is TRBD1 (5 bases). TRBV23-1 is an ORF; its function is uncertain. The CDR3 covers 13 residues. Trimming removed 10 bases at V and 8 bases at J, with 20 bases between. The CDR3 sequence: CAKGPAGGKGYTF. The CDR3 coding sequence is TGCGCCAAAGGACCGGCCGGGGGGAAGGGCTACACCTTC.

In this sample, this clone turned up a few times. The genes are TRBV10-2 and TRBJ1-5, with D unresolved. This CDR3 is 14 amino acids long. The V gene lost 4 bases and the J gene lost 3 bases, with 10 bases spanning the gap. CDR1 and CDR2 from the germline V gene are WSHSY and SAAADI. The CDR3 sequence: CASSALGDNQPQHF. CDR3 coding DNA: TGCGCCAGCAGTGCACTTGGAGACAATCAGCCCCAGCATTTT.

A single count supports this clone. At one end the junction does not follow the germline gene, possibly because of a read error. V and J are TRBV5-4 and TRBJ2-7; 9 bases match TRBD2. The CDR3 consists of 13 residues. Germline V gene lookup returns CDR1 SGHNT and CDR2 YYREEE (reference sequence). The CDR3 coding sequence is TGTGCCAGCAGACACACGACTAGCGGACCGAATAACTTC. Its translation: CASRHTTSGPNNF.

This clone was observed once. The V call is TRBV10-3, the J call TRBJ1-2; TRBD1 agrees at 8 bases. Germline-derived CDR1 and CDR2 are ENHRY and SYGVKD. The V segment lost 5 bases and the J segment 8 bases; nucleotides outside the gene matches: 7. The CDR3 is 13 residues long. CDR3 DNA sequence: TGTGCCATCAGTCCGGGACAGGAGTTGGGCTACACCTTC. This codes for CAISPGQELGYTF.

This clone appeared once. The rearrangement joins TRBV3-1 (or the pseudogene TRBV3-2) to TRBJ2-1; the match to TRBD2 covers 9 bases. CDR1 and CDR2 (germline): LGHDT, YNNKEL (reference sequence). This CDR3 spans 16 amino acids. Trimming at V came to 4 bases and at J to 8 bases, leaving 12 bases not matched to a gene. CDR3 residues: CASSLRLAGNDDEQFF. CDR3 coding DNA: TGTGCCAGCAGCCTTCGCCTAGCGGGGAATGATGATGAGCAGTTCTTC.

The J gene is TRBJ1-5, the V gene TRBV18; D uncertain. CDR3 length: 13 amino acids. Trimming cost V 6 bases and J 6 bases, with 12 bases left between them. The germline V gene has CDR1 KGHSH and CDR2 LQKENI. The CDR3: CASSPGNSQPQHF. The CDR3, as DNA: TGTGCCAGCTCCCCGGGGAACTCTCAGCCCCAGCATTTT.

This chain joins TRBV6-5 and TRBJ1-2; no reliable D call. The CDR3 is made up of 12 amino acids. Germline-derived CDR1 and CDR2 are MNHEY and SVGAGI. Trimming removed 4 bases from V and 8 bases from J, with 11 bases in between. This chain's CDR3 is CASSSRQRGYTF. DNA for the CDR3: TGTGCCAGCAGTTCCCGCCAGCGGGGCTACACCTTC.

The chain is built from TRBV6-5 and TRBJ2-7; possibly TRBD2 for D (5 bases). V was pared by 5 bases and J by 2 bases, with 16 bases between. The CDR3 runs 15 residues. Germline CDR1 MNHEY, CDR2 SVGAGI. CDR3 DNA sequence: TGTGCCAGCAGTAGCCGACCGGGGATCCCCTACGAGCAGTACTTC. Translating gives CASSSRPGIPYEQYF.

The chain joins TRBV19 to TRBJ2-5, with D tentatively TRBD1 (7 bases). The germline CDR1 and CDR2 sequences are LNHDA and SQIVND (reference sequence). Trimming stripped 0 bases from V and 5 bases from J, with 13 bases between. This CDR3 is 15 amino acids long. This CDR3 is CASSIEEGAEETQYF. The CDR3 nucleotides are TGTGCCAGTAGTATAGAGGAGGGGGCGGAGGAGACCCAGTACTTC.

The chain uses TRBV7-3 and TRBJ2-3; 12 bases match TRBD2. CDR3 length equals 18 residues. Germline trimming cut 3 bases from V and 3 bases from J; bases unmatched to any gene: 10. Per the germline V gene, CDR1 is SGHTA and CDR2 is FQGTGA. CDR3 loop: CASSLDGLAGLSTDTQYF. Written as DNA, the CDR3 is TGTGCCAGCAGCTTGGATGGACTAGCGGGATTATCAACAGATACGCAGTATTTT.

The V call is TRBV15, the J call TRBJ2-5, with TRBD2 as a possible D gene (6 bases). Germline assignment: CDR1 LNHNV and CDR2 YYDKDF (reference sequence). The CDR3 is made up of 16 amino acids. The V gene lost 4 bases and the J gene lost 4 bases, with 19 bases spanning the gap. The chain's CDR3 is CATSTSRLGRIETQYF. CDR3 coding DNA: TGTGCCACCAGCACGAGTAGACTAGGCCGTATAGAGACCCAGTACTTC.

This sequence joins TRBV28 and TRBJ1-4; unclear D gene. The germline CDR1 and CDR2 sequences are MDHEN and SYDVKM. Trimming removed 6 bases from V and 3 bases from J, with 14 bases in between. There are 15 residues in the CDR3. The CDR3 protein is CASRVLGRSNEKLFF. CDR3 in DNA: TGTGCCAGCAGGGTCCTTGGCAGGTCTAATGAAAAACTGTTTTTT.

J is TRBJ2-6 and V is TRBV28; 9 nucleotides match TRBD1. J gave up 4 bases and V 5 bases, and 12 bases lay outside the gene matches. The V gene's germline CDR1 is MDHEN and CDR2 SYDVKM. CDR3 size: 18 residues. The CDR3 DNA sequence: TGTGCCAGCAGTACGGCCGGGACAGGGAGCCCCGGGGCCAACGTCCTGACTTTC. Translating it yields CASSTAGTGSPGANVLTF.

The chain couples TRBV18 to TRBJ2-7; 10 positions agree with TRBD1. The CDR3 contains 15 residues. V shed 3 bases and J 1 base; nucleotides not matched to a gene: 3. In germline, CDR1 is KGHSH, CDR2 LQKENI. CDR3 DNA: TGTGCCAGCTCACCGGGACAGGGGTTATCCTACGAGCAGTACTTC. This translates into CASSPGQGLSYEQYF.

This clone showed up just a few times. The genes are TRBV5-1 and TRBJ2-2; TRBD1 matches at 8 bases. The CDR3 extends over 17 amino acids. J lost 4 bases, V lost 0 bases, and 8 bases had no gene match. Germline assignment: CDR1 SGHRS and CDR2 YFSETQ. The CDR3 spells CASSLAVTGAPTGELFF. CDR3 nucleotide sequence: TGCGCCAGCAGCTTGGCGGTGACAGGGGCTCCCACCGGGGAGCTGTTTTTT.

The chain combines TRBV9 with TRBJ1-1; perhaps TRBD1 as D (6 bases). Germline CDR1 and CDR2: SGDLS and YYNGEE. V was pared by 0 bases and J by 5 bases, with 20 bases between. The CDR3 loop spans 17 amino acids. CDR3 nucleotides: TGTGCCAGCAGCGTAGGTACAGGGAGTAGGGTCGGGACTGAAGCTTTCTTT. This sequence encodes CASSVGTGSRVGTEAFF. The whole variable domain, remainder taken from reference TRBV9 and TRBJ1-1, is DSGVTQTPKHLITATGQRVTLRCSPRSGDLSVYWYQQSLDQGLQFLIQYYNGEERAKGNILERFSAQQFPDLHSELNLSSLELGDSALYFCASSVGTGSRVGTEAFFGQGTRLTVV.

The chain combines TRBV7-8 with TRBJ2-1, with TRBD2 matching over 8 bases. The CDR3 totals 18 residues. V trimming: 5 bases; J trimming: 4 bases; junction bases outside the gene matches: 16. In germline, CDR1 is SGHVS, CDR2 FQNEAQ. DNA for the CDR3: TGTGCCAGCAGCATATACGAAATAGCGGGACTTACATACAATGAGCAGTTCTTC. Its translation: CASSIYEIAGLTYNEQFF.

The chain is built from TRBV28 and TRBJ1-3; possible D gene TRBD1, 6 bases. The CDR3 has 15 amino acids. CDR1 MDHEN and CDR2 SYDVKM come from the germline V gene. V gave up 6 bases and J gave up 0 bases, with 12 bases separating them. The CDR3, as DNA: TGTGCCAGCAGGCCCCTGGGACACTCTGGAAACACCATATATTTT. Its translation is CASRPLGHSGNTIYF.

The genes are TRBV5-4 and TRBJ1-3; 7 nucleotides align to TRBD1. The trim removed 5 bases at V and 0 bases at J, leaving 8 bases unmatched. The length of the CDR3 is 16 residues. Germline CDR1 and CDR2: SGHNT and YYREEE (reference sequence). CDR3 sequence: CASRSGQAYSGNTIYF. In nucleotides, the CDR3 is TGTGCCAGCAGGAGTGGACAGGCGTACTCTGGAAACACCATATATTTT.

This chain connects TRBV5-1 to TRBJ2-3; 9 bases match TRBD1. CDR1 and CDR2 (germline): SGHRS, YFSETQ. CDR3 length: 13 residues. The CDR3 loop reads CPPPGQGGDTQYF. DNA for the CDR3: TGCCCACCGCCGGGACAGGGTGGGGACACGCAGTATTTT.

The J gene is TRBJ2-2, the V gene TRBV10-1; 9 bases are shared with TRBD1. CDR1 and CDR2 from the germline V gene are WNHNN and SYGVQD (reference sequence). Losses at the gene ends were 4 bases for V and 5 bases for J; bases not matched to a gene: 2. The CDR3 length is 14 residues. In DNA, the CDR3 is TGCGCCAGCAGTGCCGGGACAGGGACCGGGGAGCTGTTTTTT. Translating it yields CASSAGTGTGELFF.

Regarding this clone: This same CDR3 is encoded by further DNA sequences in the sample. The J gene is TRBJ2-3, the V gene TRBV12-3 or TRBV12-4; D is undetermined. V was pared by 5 bases and J by 5 bases, with 5 bases between. This CDR3 spans 11 amino acids. Here the CDR3 DNA reads TGTGCCAGCAGTCCGGGAGATACGCAGTATTTT. Its translation is CASSPGDTQYF.

The rearrangement links TRBV24-1 to TRBJ1-2; perhaps TRBD1 as D (5 bases). V shed 4 bases and J shed 3 bases, with 8 bases lying between them. Per the germline V gene, CDR1 is KGHDR and CDR2 is SFDVKD. The CDR3 contains 13 residues. In DNA, the CDR3 is TGTGCCACCAGTGACCAGGGTTACTATGGCTACACCTTC. Encoded protein: CATSDQGYYGYTF.

The chain uses TRBV5-1 and TRBJ2-3, with 9 bases identical to TRBD2. Looked up from germline, CDR1 is SGHRS and CDR2 is YFSETQ. The V and J ends lost 8 bases and 0 bases, in that order; junction bases with no gene match: 7. The CDR3 is 15 residues long. For the CDR3, the DNA is TGCGCCAGTACTAGCGGGCTCAGAAGCACAGATACGCAGTATTTT. This gives the protein CASTSGLRSTDTQYF.

This clone was seen just once. The V call is TRBV29-1, the J call TRBJ1-4; D not resolved. From germline, CDR1 is SQVTM and CDR2 ANQGSEA. There are 14 residues in the CDR3. V lost 5 bases to trimming and J lost 5 bases, with 15 bases between them. The CDR3 nucleotides are TGCAGCGTTAGACCGGGAGGGCCAAATGAAAAACTGTTTTTT. Amino acids: CSVRPGGPNEKLFF.